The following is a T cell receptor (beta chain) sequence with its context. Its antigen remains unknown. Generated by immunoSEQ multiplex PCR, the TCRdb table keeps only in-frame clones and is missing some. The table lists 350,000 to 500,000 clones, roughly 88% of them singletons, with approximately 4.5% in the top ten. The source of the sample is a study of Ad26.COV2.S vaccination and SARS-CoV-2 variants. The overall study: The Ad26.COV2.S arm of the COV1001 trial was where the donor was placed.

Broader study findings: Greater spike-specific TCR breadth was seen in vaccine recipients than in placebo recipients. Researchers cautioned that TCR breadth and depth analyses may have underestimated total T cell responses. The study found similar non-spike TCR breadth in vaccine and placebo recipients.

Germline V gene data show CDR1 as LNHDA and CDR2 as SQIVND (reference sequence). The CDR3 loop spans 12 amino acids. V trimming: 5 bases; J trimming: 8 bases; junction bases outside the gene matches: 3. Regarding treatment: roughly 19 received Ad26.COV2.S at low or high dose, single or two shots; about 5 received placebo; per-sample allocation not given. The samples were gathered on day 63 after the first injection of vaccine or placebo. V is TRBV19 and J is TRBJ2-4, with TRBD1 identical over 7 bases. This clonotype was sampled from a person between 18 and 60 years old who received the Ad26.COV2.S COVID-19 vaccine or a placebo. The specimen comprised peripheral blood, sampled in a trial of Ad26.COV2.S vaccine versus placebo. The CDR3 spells CASSLQGYIQYF. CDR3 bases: TGTGCCAGTAGTCTACAGGGGTACATTCAGTACTTC.